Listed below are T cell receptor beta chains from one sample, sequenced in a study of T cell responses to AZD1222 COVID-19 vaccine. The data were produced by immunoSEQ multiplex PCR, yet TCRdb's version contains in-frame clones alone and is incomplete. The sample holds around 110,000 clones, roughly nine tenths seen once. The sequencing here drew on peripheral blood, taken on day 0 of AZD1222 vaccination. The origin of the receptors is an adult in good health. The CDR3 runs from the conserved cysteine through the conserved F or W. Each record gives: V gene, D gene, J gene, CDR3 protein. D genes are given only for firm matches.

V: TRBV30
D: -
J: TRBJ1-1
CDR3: CAWKGANTEAFF

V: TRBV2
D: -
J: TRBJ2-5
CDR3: CASFVPGSYQETQYF

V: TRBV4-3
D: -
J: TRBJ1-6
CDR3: CASSQDGVGSPLHF

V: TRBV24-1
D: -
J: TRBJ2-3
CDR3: CATSDRTRGFADTQYF

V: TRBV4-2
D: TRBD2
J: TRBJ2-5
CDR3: CASSHTGTSGEETQYF

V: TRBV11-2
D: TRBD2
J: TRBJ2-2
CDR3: CASSSSGGTGELFF

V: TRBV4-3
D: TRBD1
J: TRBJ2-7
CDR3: CASSSRTGGYEQYF

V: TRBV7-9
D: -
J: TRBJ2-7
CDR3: CASSSFGQLYEQYF

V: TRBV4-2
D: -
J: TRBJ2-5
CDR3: CASSQGSAGHIQETQYF

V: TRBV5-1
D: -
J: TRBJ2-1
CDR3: CASSLVPGFFNEQFF

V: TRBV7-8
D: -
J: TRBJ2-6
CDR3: CASSLKGRDLLGGANVLTF

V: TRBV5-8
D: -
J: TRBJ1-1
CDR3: CASSLGGPRNTEAFF

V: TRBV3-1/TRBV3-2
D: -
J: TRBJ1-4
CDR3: CASSRPNEKLFF

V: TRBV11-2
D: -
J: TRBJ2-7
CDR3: CASSPFLRQSSYEQYF

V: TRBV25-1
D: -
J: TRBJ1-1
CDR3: CASQGTNTEAFF

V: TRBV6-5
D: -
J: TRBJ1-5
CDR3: CASRESTGGNQPQHF